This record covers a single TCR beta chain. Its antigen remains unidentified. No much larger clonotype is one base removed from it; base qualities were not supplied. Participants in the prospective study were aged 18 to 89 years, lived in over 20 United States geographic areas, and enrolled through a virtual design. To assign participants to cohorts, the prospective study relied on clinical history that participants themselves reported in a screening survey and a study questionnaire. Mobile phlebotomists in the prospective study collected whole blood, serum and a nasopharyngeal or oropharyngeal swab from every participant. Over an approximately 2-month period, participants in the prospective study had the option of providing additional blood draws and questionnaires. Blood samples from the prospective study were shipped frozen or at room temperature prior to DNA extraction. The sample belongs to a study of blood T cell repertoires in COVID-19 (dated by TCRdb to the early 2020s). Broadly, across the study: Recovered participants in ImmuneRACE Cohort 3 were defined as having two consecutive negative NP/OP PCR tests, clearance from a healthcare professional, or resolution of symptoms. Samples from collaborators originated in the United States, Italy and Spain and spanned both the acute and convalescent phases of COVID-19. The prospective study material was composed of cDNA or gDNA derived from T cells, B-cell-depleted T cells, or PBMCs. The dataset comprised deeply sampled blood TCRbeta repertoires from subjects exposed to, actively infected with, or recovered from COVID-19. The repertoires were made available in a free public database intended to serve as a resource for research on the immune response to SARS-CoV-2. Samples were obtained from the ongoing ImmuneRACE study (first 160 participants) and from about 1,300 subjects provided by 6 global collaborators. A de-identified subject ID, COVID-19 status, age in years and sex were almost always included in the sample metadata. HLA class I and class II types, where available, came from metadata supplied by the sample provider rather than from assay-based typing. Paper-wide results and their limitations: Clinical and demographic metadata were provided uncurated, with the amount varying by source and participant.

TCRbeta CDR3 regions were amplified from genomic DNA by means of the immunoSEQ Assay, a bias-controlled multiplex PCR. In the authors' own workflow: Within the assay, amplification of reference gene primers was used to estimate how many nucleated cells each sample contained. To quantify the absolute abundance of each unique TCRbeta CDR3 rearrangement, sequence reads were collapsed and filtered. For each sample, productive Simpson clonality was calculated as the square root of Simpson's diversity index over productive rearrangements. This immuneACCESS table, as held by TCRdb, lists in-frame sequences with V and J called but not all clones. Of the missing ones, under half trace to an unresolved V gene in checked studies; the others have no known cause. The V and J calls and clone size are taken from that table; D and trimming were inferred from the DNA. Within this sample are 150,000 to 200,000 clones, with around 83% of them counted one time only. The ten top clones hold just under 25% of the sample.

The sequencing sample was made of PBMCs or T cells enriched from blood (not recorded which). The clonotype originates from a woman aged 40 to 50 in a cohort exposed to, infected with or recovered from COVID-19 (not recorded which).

The CDR3 has the sequence CASSSPYDNSGNTIYF. The nucleotide sequence reads as follows: TGTGCCAGCAGTTCCCCATACGACAACTCTGGAAACACCATATATTTT. This sequence uses TRBV6-5 and TRBJ1-3, with no confidently assigned D gene. From cysteine to phenylalanine, the CDR3 is 16 amino acids long. Only CDR3 DNA is held: 48 bases, read in frame from base 1. Deletion took 4 bases off V and 0 bases off J, with a span of 13 bases between the germline ends. CDR1 and CDR2 are drawn from the germline V gene: MNHEY, SVGAGI.